The clone carrying this TCR beta chain was seen ten or more times. The antigen is not known. Transcripts of RNA were the source for amplifying TCR beta CDR3 regions. First-round RT-PCR employed HTBI primers, with a second-round multiplex PCR after it. One entry per CDR3 protein, called by TCRdb with MiXCR from the multiplex PCR reads. Of roughly 300,000 distinct CDR3 sequences in the sample, 15% to 20% were seen once. This entry is derived from a study of Graves' ophthalmopathy and Graves' hyperthyroidism. General observations from the study: Thyroid clonotypes that were expanded above 0.001 frequency mostly also appeared in blood.

V gave up 2 bases and J gave up 4 bases; unmatched junction bases: 6. This CDR3 spans 15 amino acids. The germline V gene has CDR1 LNHDA and CDR2 SQIVND (reference sequence). Moderate-to-severe activity, CAS at least 3, NOSPECS at least 4 and duration under 3 months characterized donors with ophthalmopathy. Fresh peripheral blood, 10 ml, was the PBMC source. Specimen: peripheral blood. The TCR sequence derives from an adult man with Graves' ophthalmopathy. The chain links TRBV19 to TRBJ1-1; 8 nucleotides match TRBD1. DNA for the CDR3: TGTGCCAGTAGTATACAGGGGGCCGGGGCCACTGAAGCTTTCTTT. Protein product: CASSIQGAGATEAFF.